The sequence of this T cell receptor beta chain was determined in a study of blood T cell repertoires in COVID-19 (dated by TCRdb to about 2020). About the full investigation: The collaborator samples originated in the United States, Italy and Spain and spanned the acute and convalescent phases of COVID-19. The prospective study material was composed of cDNA or gDNA derived from T cells, B-cell-depleted T cells, or PBMCs. Deeply sampled blood TCRbeta repertoires from subjects exposed to, actively infected with, or recovered from COVID-19 were included in the dataset. The repertoires were released in a freely available public database intended as a resource for research on the immune response to SARS-CoV-2. The samples were drawn from two sources: the first 160 participants of the ongoing ImmuneRACE study, and 950 to 1,500 subjects contributed by 6 global collaborators. Sample metadata almost always included a de-identified subject ID, COVID-19 status, age in years and sex. Where available, HLA class I and class II types were taken from metadata supplied by the sample provider and were not determined by assay-based typing.

The immunoSEQ Assay, a bias-controlled multiplex PCR, was used to amplify TCRbeta CDR3 regions from genomic DNA. The original pipeline was this. The number of nucleated cells in each sample was estimated by amplification of reference gene primers within the assay. Sequence reads were collapsed and filtered to measure the absolute abundance of every unique TCRbeta CDR3 rearrangement. For each sample, productive Simpson clonality was calculated by taking the square root of Simpson's diversity index across productive rearrangements. What TCRdb holds here is the immuneACCESS table cut down to in-frame rearrangements. Part of the clones is not present; checked against another copy, under half of the missing clones reflect an unresolved V gene, and the others are unexplained. From that table come the V and J calls and clone size; the DNA was used to work out D and trimming. The table for this sample lists 100,000 to 150,000 clones; approximately 85% of them were counted only once. 27% of the sample belongs to the ten largest clones.

Remarks on this clone: Its antigen remains undetermined. Nothing much larger sits one base from this clone, and base qualities are not available.

Study-wide findings and limitations: How much clinical and demographic metadata was included differed by source and by participant, and the metadata was provided uncurated.

The collaborating institutions used their own protocols to collect whole blood in K2EDTA tubes. Collaborator samples were shipped for TCRbeta analysis as frozen whole blood, isolated PBMCs, or DNA extracted from either sample type. The sequence was obtained from a woman older than 75 with acute or convalescent COVID-19. The material sequenced was peripheral blood.

CDR3 region: CASSPSRGDTIYF. The DNA is as follows: TGTGCCAGCAGCCCCAGCCGGGGGGACACCATATATTTT. This chain joins TRBV7-8 to TRBJ1-3, and perhaps TRBD1 as D gene, on 5 matching bases. Trimming takes 5 bases from V and 8 bases from J, and the germline ends sit 13 bases apart. From the cysteine up to the phenylalanine, the CDR3 has a length of 13 residues. The CDR3 DNA has 39 bases and is translated from base 1. The CDR1 and CDR2 encoded by the germline V gene are SGHVS and FQNEAQ.